Included here is one T cell receptor (beta chain) sequence, with context. What this receptor recognizes is not known. In this CDR3 the conserved last residue, phenylalanine or tryptophan, is missing, so a read error is likely. The data were produced on an Illumina HiSeq 1500. The public reads were quality trimmed at Q25 with fastp and then assembled into clones with MiXCR by TCRdb, keeping productive beta chains. When rows share a CDR3 protein, they turn into one entry using the most common DNA and genes. This sample is represented by around 710,000 distinct CDR3 sequences; about 27% of them were singletons. 13% of the sample lies in the top ten. This sample is part of a study of T cell repertoires in cytomegalovirus infection (dated by TCRdb to between 2017 and 2020). A note on the overall study: Recently identified HLA-C-restricted CMV epitopes, whose presentation resists viral immunomodulation, were targeted by peptide stimulations together with well-studied HLA-B-restricted epitopes. The HLA type of each donor mattered for the analysis, because public TCR beta signatures pointed to carriage of CMV infection along with the matching HLA type. What the work shows at the level of the full study, not this receptor alone: The ex vivo response was dominated by HLA-C-restricted CMV-specific TCR beta clonotypes, which also provided the single most frequent clonotype in two of eight donors. In both this cohort and an independent roughly 400-donor cohort, the cumulative frequency of public TCR beta family members distinguished carriers of CMV infection plus the relevant HLA type.

The treatment or condition tag for this specimen amounts to: in vitro stimulation with specific CMV peptide epitopes to enrich CMV-specific T cells. The material sequenced was cultured CD8+ T cells from PBMCs, taken from culture after CMV antigen stimulation. The TCR originated in a human donor in good health (CMV status not recorded). Some clones in this sample may be carry-over from other donors' samples.

The CDR3 protein is CASSLGSGIGNEQFL. The DNA sequence is as follows: TGTGCCAGCAGCTTAGGATCAGGGATAGGCAATGAGCAGTTCCTC. The receptor chain draws on TRBV7-2 and TRBJ2-1; the best D guess is TRBD1, with 5 bases matching. The germline V gene yields SGHTA for CDR1 and FQGNSA for CDR2. V is cut by 1 base and J by 6 bases, and the space between the germline ends is 13 bases. The CDR3 is 15 residues long, ends included. Just the 45-base CDR3 DNA is kept, in frame starting at base 1.